The 30 T cell receptor beta chains listed next were all sequenced from one sample in a study of blood T cell repertoires in COVID-19. The data were produced by immunoSEQ multiplex PCR, yet TCRdb's version contains in-frame clones alone and is incomplete. The sample shows some 180,000 clones, less than 85% of them seen only once. Sequenced input: PBMCs or T cells enriched from blood (not recorded which). These receptor sequences come from a woman aged 55-70 years with acute COVID-19.

The CDR3 is CAISPGLGGPYGYTF. Here the CDR3 DNA reads TGTGCCATCTCCCCGGGCCTGGGGGGTCCCTATGGCTACACCTTC. This chain links TRBV6-5 with TRBJ1-2; tentative D call: TRBD1 (5 bases). Per germline, CDR1 MNHEY and CDR2 SVGAGI. The V end lost 10 bases, the J end lost 4 bases, and 22 bases lay between the germline ends. The CDR3 is made up of 15 amino acids.

This clone was recorded a few times. The chain employs TRBV12-3 or TRBV12-4 and TRBJ1-1; D possibly corresponds to TRBD1 (5 bases). The length of the CDR3 is 13 residues. The ends were cut back, 6 bases at V and 6 bases at J, with 14 bases in the middle. The CDR3 here is CASSFRGSPEAFF. CDR3 bases: TGTGCCAGCAGCTTCCGGGGGAGCCCTGAAGCTTTCTTT.

The chain recombines TRBV10-2 with TRBJ2-7; TRBD1 agrees at 7 bases. CDR3 size: 13 residues. Germline V CDR1 and CDR2: WSHSY, SAAADI. Losses at the gene ends were 6 bases for V and 5 bases for J; bases not matched to a gene: 7. CDR3 nucleotide sequence: TGCGCCAGCAGAGACAGGGTACGAAACGAGCAGTACGTC. It specifies CASRDRVRNEQYV.

The J gene is TRBJ1-4, the V gene TRBV11-2; 10 bases align to TRBD1. The germline V gene encodes CDR1 SGHAT and CDR2 FQNNGV. J gave up 8 bases and V 5 bases, and 8 bases lay outside the gene matches. The CDR3 is 15 residues long. The chain's CDR3 is CASSPPATGGEKLFF. As DNA, the CDR3 is TGTGCCAGCAGCCCCCCCGCGACAGGGGGCGAAAAACTGTTTTTT.

This chain joins TRBV4-2 and TRBJ1-2, with TRBD1 matching over 8 bases. V shed 1 base and J 1 base; nucleotides not matched to a gene: 2. Germline V gene data show CDR1 as LGHNA and CDR2 as YNFKEQ. There are 15 residues in the CDR3. CDR3 bases: TGTGCCAGCAGCCAAGCCGGACAGGGTAACTATGGCTACACCTTC. Encoded protein: CASSQAGQGNYGYTF.

This chain links TRBV24-1 with TRBJ1-1; D gene unclear. CDR1 and CDR2 from the germline V gene are KGHDR and SFDVKD. Trimming stripped 2 bases from V and 4 bases from J, with 7 bases between. The CDR3 spans 13 residues. The CDR3 sequence: CATSDSLFTEAFF. The CDR3 nucleotides are TGTGCCACCAGTGATTCCCTATTCACTGAAGCTTTCTTT.

The genes are TRBV30 and TRBJ2-3; 8 nucleotides match TRBD2. Germline CDR1 reads GTSNPN; CDR2 reads SVGIG (reference sequence). The CDR3 covers 16 residues. J lost 6 bases, V lost 3 bases, and 14 bases had no gene match. CDR3 in amino acids: CAWREGRGGPYDTQYF. In nucleotides, the CDR3 is TGTGCCTGGAGGGAAGGGCGCGGGGGGCCGTATGATACGCAGTATTTT. Full variable domain (rest looked up from reference TRBV30 and TRBJ2-3): SQTIHQWPATLVQPVGSPLSLECTVEGTSNPNLYWYRQAAGRGLQLLFYSVGIGQISSEVPQNLSASRPQDRQFILSSKKLLLSDSGFYLCAWREGRGGPYDTQYFGPGTRLTVL.

The V call is TRBV15, the J call TRBJ1-6, with a tentative D call TRBD1 (5 bases). Germline-derived CDR1 and CDR2 are LNHNV and YYDKDF (reference sequence). The V gene lost 3 bases and the J gene lost 5 bases, with 11 bases spanning the gap. There are 15 residues in the CDR3. The CDR3 DNA sequence: TGTGCCACCAGCAGGGTCCGACAGAATAATTCACCCCTCCACTTT. Its protein is CATSRVRQNNSPLHF.

The V call is TRBV28, the J call TRBJ1-2; the D gene is possibly TRBD1 (5 bases). The V gene's germline CDR1 is MDHEN and CDR2 SYDVKM. CDR3 size: 15 residues. Between the trimmed V and J ends, which lost 2 bases and 4 bases, there was a span of 14 bases. Written as DNA, the CDR3 is TGTGCCAGCAGTTTAGACCCAGGGTCTAGCTATGGCTACACCTTC. Amino acid sequence: CASSLDPGSSYGYTF.

The chain has TRBV7-2 and TRBJ2-7, with D perhaps matching TRBD1 (6 bases). This CDR3 comprises 14 residues. Trimming pared 1 base from V and 1 base from J, leaving 8 bases between. Germline CDR1 SGHTA, CDR2 FQGNSA. CDR3 sequence: CASSLVGASYEQYV. CDR3 DNA sequence: TGTGCCAGCAGCTTAGTGGGGGCTTCCTACGAGCAGTACGTC.

V gene TRBV29-1 combines with J gene TRBJ1-2; 7 nucleotides align to TRBD1. After removal of 7 bases from V and 0 bases from J, the junction contained 8 bases not matched to a gene. The CDR3 runs to 14 residues. Per germline, CDR1 SQVTM and CDR2 ANQGSEA. This CDR3 is CSAEPGTANYGYTF. Written as DNA, the CDR3 is TGCAGCGCGGAACCCGGGACAGCTAACTATGGCTACACCTTC.

The chain combines TRBV9 with TRBJ2-7; tentative D call: TRBD2 (5 bases). V was pared by 3 bases and J by 2 bases, with 12 bases between. The CDR3 runs 14 residues. In germline, CDR1 is SGDLS, CDR2 YYNGEE. CDR3 coding DNA: TGTGCCAGCAGCGCCCGGATCGGGGCCTACGAGCAGTACTTC. It translates to CASSARIGAYEQYF.

This sequence joins TRBV4-1 and TRBJ2-7; 7 bases are shared with TRBD1. Unmatched junction bases numbered 8, after V lost 3 bases and J lost 6 bases. The CDR3 has 14 residues. Germline V gene sequence: CDR1 MGHRA, CDR2 YSYEKL. Here the CDR3 reads CASSQTDRLAEQYF. CDR3 coding DNA: TGCGCCAGCAGCCAGACGGACAGGTTGGCCGAGCAGTACTTC.

V usage is TRBV7-9 and J usage is TRBJ2-2; TRBD2 might be the D (5 bases). CDR3 length: 17 residues. Germline-derived CDR1 and CDR2 are SEHNR and FQNEAQ (reference sequence). Trimming shortened V by 2 bases and J by 1 base, and 14 bases separated the two germline ends. CDR3 loop: CASSLTGGRENTGELFF. Here the CDR3 DNA reads TGTGCCAGCAGCTTAACCGGCGGGCGAGAGAACACCGGGGAGCTGTTTTTT. The full variable domain, with the rest looked up from reference TRBV7-9 and TRBJ2-2, is DTGVSQNPRHKITKRGQNVTFRCDPISEHNRLYWYRQTLGQGPEFLTYFQNEAQLEKSRLLSDRFSAERPKGSFSTLEIQRTEQGDSAMYLCASSLTGGRENTGELFFGEGSRLTVL.

The chain uses TRBV3-1 (or the pseudogene TRBV3-2) and TRBJ2-7; the D gene is possibly TRBD2 (6 bases). The CDR3 loop spans 15 amino acids. CDR1 and CDR2 from the germline V gene are LGHDT and YNNKEL (reference sequence). Trimming took off 0 bases at V and 2 bases at J, with 11 bases between the two ends. CDR3 coding DNA: TGTGCCAGCAGCCAAGAGACGGGAGCCCCCTACGAGCAGTACTTC. It specifies CASSQETGAPYEQYF.

This sequence joins TRBV5-1 and TRBJ2-3, with D perhaps TRBD1 (6 bases). CDR3 size: 13 residues. Per germline, CDR1 SGHRS and CDR2 YFSETQ. V lost 2 bases and J lost 3, with 7 bases in between. The CDR3 nucleotides read TGCGCCAGCAGCTTCCAGGGGACAGATACGCAGTATTTT. Amino acids: CASSFQGTDTQYF. Full variable domain (missing parts from reference TRBV5-1 and TRBJ2-3): KAGVTQTPRYLIKTRGQQVTLSCSPISGHRSVSWYQQTPGQGLQFLFEYFSETQRNKGNFPGRFSGRQFSNSRSEMNVSTLELGDSALYLCASSFQGTDTQYFGPGTRLTVL.

This chain joins TRBV5-5 and TRBJ2-7, with TRBD1 matching over 7 bases. This CDR3 comprises 13 residues. Germline V CDR1 and CDR2: SGHKS, YYEKEE (reference sequence). V trimming: 4 bases; J trimming: 3 bases; junction bases outside the gene matches: 4. The CDR3 sequence is CASSLRQGYEQYV. The CDR3 region has the DNA TGTGCCAGCAGCCTAAGACAGGGCTACGAGCAGTACGTC.

The V gene is TRBV19, the J gene TRBJ1-6, with 8 bases lining up with TRBD1. Germline assignment: CDR1 LNHDA and CDR2 SQIVND (reference sequence). This CDR3 has 16 amino acids. The ends lost 6 bases at V and 8 bases at J; junction bases unmatched: 12. CDR3 DNA: TGTGCCAGTAGGATGTCGACAGGGGACCCGGATTCACCCCTCCACTTT. This translates into CASRMSTGDPDSPLHF.

The chain joins TRBV2 to TRBJ2-7; TRBD2 agrees at 7 bases. Germline loops: CDR1 SNHLY, CDR2 FYNNEI. V was clipped by 3 bases and J by 4 bases; unmatched bases: 3. CDR3 length: 13 amino acids. CDR3 loop: CASSDGGSYEQYV. As DNA, the CDR3 is TGTGCCAGCAGTGACGGGGGGTCTTACGAGCAGTACGTC.

This clone appeared once. The CDR3 DNA reads TGCGCCAGCAGCCTATACGGACAGGGGATGGGCCAGCCCCAGCATTTT. Translating gives CASSLYGQGMGQPQHF. The V call is TRBV4-1, the J call TRBJ1-5; 9 bases align to TRBD1. Germline loops: CDR1 MGHRA, CDR2 YSYEKL. V shed 4 bases, J shed 7 bases, and the junction held 11 bases outside the gene matches. The CDR3 spans 16 residues.

This rearrangement joins TRBV6-5 to TRBJ1-5; D not certain. Looked up from germline, CDR1 is MNHEY and CDR2 is SVGAGI. The V gene lost 2 bases and the J gene lost 5 bases, with 10 bases spanning the gap. CDR3 length equals 14 residues. As DNA, the CDR3 is TGTGCCAGCAGTTACGTGGCAAATTATCAGCCCCAGCATTTT. Protein product: CASSYVANYQPQHF.

This sequence joins TRBV24-1 and TRBJ2-1, with 7 nucleotides matching TRBD2. CDR1 and CDR2 (germline): KGHDR, SFDVKD. V lost 4 bases, J lost 6 bases, and 8 bases stayed unmatched. There are 15 residues in the CDR3. DNA for the CDR3: TGTGCCACCAGTGACCCCCGGGGGGTAGGCAATGAGCAGTTCTTC. This encodes CATSDPRGVGNEQFF.

The rearrangement links TRBV4-3 to TRBJ2-1, with 7 bases identical to TRBD2. This CDR3 has 16 amino acids. The V gene's germline CDR1 is LGHNA and CDR2 YSLEER. Losses at the gene ends were 0 bases for V and 9 bases for J; bases not matched to a gene: 11. CDR3 nucleotides: TGCGCCAGCAGCCAAGATTCAGGACTAGTCGTCTCTGAGCAGTTCTTC. It translates to CASSQDSGLVVSEQFF.

The CDR3 DNA is TGTGCCAGCAGCTTAGGCGGGGGCTCCTATAATTCACCCCTCCACTTT. Its translation: CASSLGGGSYNSPLHF. The gene calls are TRBV7-9 and TRBJ1-6; possibly TRBD1 for D (5 bases). Germline loops: CDR1 SEHNR, CDR2 FQNEAQ (reference sequence). The CDR3 covers 16 residues. The V end was cut by 1 base, the J end by 0 bases, with 7 bases between.

The chain links TRBV7-9 to TRBJ1-3, with 8 bases that match TRBD1. Germline CDR1 and CDR2: SEHNR and FQNEAQ (reference sequence). The CDR3 is made up of 16 amino acids. After removal of 1 base from V and 4 bases from J, the junction contained 6 bases not matched to a gene. The CDR3 DNA follows: TGTGCCAGCAGCTTAGGTTCTGGGACAGGAGGAAACACCATATATTTT. Amino acid sequence: CASSLGSGTGGNTIYF. The variable domain in full, with the rest retrieved from reference TRBV7-9 and TRBJ1-3, is DTGVSQNPRHKITKRGQNVTFRCDPISEHNRLYWYRQTLGQGPEFLTYFQNEAQLEKSRLLSDRFSAERPKGSFSTLEIQRTEQGDSAMYLCASSLGSGTGGNTIYFGEGSWLTVV.

The chain combines TRBV11-3 with TRBJ2-1; 7 positions agree with TRBD2. The V gene end was trimmed by 6 bases and the J gene end by 1 base; junction bases not matched to a gene: 6. This CDR3 has 15 residues. CDR1 is SGHNT and CDR2 is YENEEA in the germline V gene. The CDR3 DNA reads as TGTGCCAGCAGGGCTGGCGGGGGATCCTACAATGAGCAGTTCTTC. Protein product: CASRAGGGSYNEQFF.

V and J are TRBV29-1 and TRBJ2-7, with D perhaps TRBD1 (7 bases). The CDR3 is 15 amino acids. Germline loops: CDR1 SQVTM, CDR2 ANQGSEA. The V end was cut by 1 base, the J end by 6 bases, with 19 bases between. CDR3: CSVEAPGGYLSEQYF. The CDR3 DNA is TGCAGCGTTGAAGCCCCAGGGGGGTACTTGAGCGAGCAGTACTTC.

This clone was recorded only once. Other DNA sequences from this sample encode an identical CDR3 as well. The V call is TRBV6-5, the J call TRBJ2-5; D is unclear. Trimming stripped 0 bases from V and 4 bases from J, with 6 bases between. In germline, CDR1 is MNHEY, CDR2 SVGAGI. The CDR3 loop spans 13 amino acids. The chain's CDR3 is CASSYSAGETQYF. CDR3 nucleotides: TGTGCCAGCAGTTACTCAGCAGGAGAGACCCAGTACTTC.

This chain links TRBV7-9 with TRBJ1-1; D call uncertain. CDR3 length: 14 residues. CDR1 and CDR2 from the germline V gene are SEHNR and FQNEAQ (reference sequence). Trimming pared 5 bases from V and 4 bases from J, leaving 14 bases between. The CDR3 is CASSNGVRITEAFF. The CDR3 DNA is TGTGCCAGCAGCAACGGGGTTCGGATCACTGAAGCTTTCTTT. The full variable domain, its missing parts supplied by reference TRBV7-9 and TRBJ1-1, is DTGVSQNPRHKITKRGQNVTFRCDPISEHNRLYWYRQTLGQGPEFLTYFQNEAQLEKSRLLSDRFSAERPKGSFSTLEIQRTEQGDSAMYLCASSNGVRITEAFFGQGTRLTVV.

The V gene is TRBV6-5, the J gene TRBJ1-5; D gene unclear. Germline assignment: CDR1 MNHEY and CDR2 SVGAGI. Trimming took 2 bases from V and 7 from J, leaving 9 bases between them. The CDR3 totals 13 residues. In DNA form, the CDR3 reads TGTGCCAGCAGTTACAAGGAGAGGCAGCCCCAGCATTTT. Protein sequence: CASSYKERQPQHF.